Following are 15 T cell receptor beta chains from one sample sequenced in a study of T-cell reconstitution after alpha-beta-depleted transplantation in children. Preparation of the TCRbeta library used unique molecular identifiers. One entry per CDR3 protein, called by TCRdb with MiXCR from the PCR reads. In the table there are 250,000 to 300,000 distinct CDR3 sequences, over 9.5% of which are singletons. The sequencing here drew on PBMCs, taken before TCRalphabeta/CD19-depleted stem cell transplant. The receptor source for this set is a boy under two years old with acute myeloid leukemia, due to receive a stem cell transplant.

Ten or more counts support this clonotype. The chain is built from TRBV19 and TRBJ1-1; D may be TRBD1 (5 bases). The germline CDR1 and CDR2 sequences are LNHDA and SQIVND (reference sequence). The CDR3 has 13 amino acids. The ends were cut back, 1 base at V and 6 bases at J, with 9 bases in the middle. The CDR3 loop is CASSIARDAEAFF. CDR3 DNA: TGTGCCAGTAGTATAGCCAGGGATGCTGAAGCTTTCTTT.

This clonotype was detected many times. The chain has TRBV3-1 and TRBJ2-7, with 7 positions matching TRBD2. With 0 bases clipped from V and 6 bases from J, the junction kept 8 bases outside the gene matches. The CDR3 covers 15 residues. Germline V gene lookup returns CDR1 LGHDT and CDR2 YNNKEL (reference sequence). DNA of the CDR3: TGTGCCAGCAGCCAAGACGGGGGGAGTGGCGGCGAGCAGTACTTC. Amino acid sequence: CASSQDGGSGGEQYF.

This clonotype was counted at least ten times. V usage is TRBV14 and J usage is TRBJ2-5; TRBD2 might be the D (5 bases). Looked up from germline, CDR1 is SGHDN and CDR2 is FVKESK. This CDR3 has 18 residues. Trimming stripped 0 bases from V and 2 bases from J, with 19 bases between. The CDR3 DNA follows: TGTGCCAGCAGCCAAGATCGGAGGACCGAAGTATTTCAAGAGACCCAGTACTTC. Its translation: CASSQDRRTEVFQETQYF.

This clonotype was recorded at least ten times. The chain is built from TRBV10-3 and TRBJ2-3; TRBD2 agrees at 11 bases. This CDR3 has 15 residues. V gave up 2 bases and J gave up 4 bases; unmatched junction bases: 2. Germline assignment: CDR1 ENHRY and CDR2 SYGVKD. The CDR3 DNA sequence: TGTGCCATCAGTGAGACTAGCGGGAGCCCAGATACGCAGTATTTT. As protein: CAISETSGSPDTQYF.

This clonotype was counted many times. This rearrangement joins TRBV11-1 to TRBJ2-1; 8 nucleotides line up with TRBD2. This CDR3 region has 19 residues. The germline V gene has CDR1 SGHAT and CDR2 FQDESV (reference sequence). V shed 3 bases and J 5 bases; nucleotides not matched to a gene: 18. CDR3 DNA sequence: TGTGCCAGCAGCTTCCTCGGGGGGCTAGCGGGCGGACAAAACAATGAGCAGTTCTTC. Encoded protein: CASSFLGGLAGGQNNEQFF. The entire variable domain, with the rest obtained from reference TRBV11-1 and TRBJ2-1, is as follows: EAEVAQSPRYKITEKSQAVAFWCDPISGHATLYWYRQILGQGPELLVQFQDESVVDDSQLPKDRFSAERLKGVDSTLKIQPAELGDSAMYLCASSFLGGLAGGQNNEQFFGPGTRLTVL.

Ten or more counts support this clonotype. The chain employs TRBV5-8 and TRBJ2-7, with a tentative D call TRBD1 (5 bases). Trimming pared 4 bases from V and 3 bases from J, leaving 14 bases between. The CDR3 totals 14 residues. Per germline, CDR1 SGHTS and CDR2 YDEGEE. DNA of the CDR3: TGTGCCAGCAGCGTGGCAGGGTCGGACTACGAGCAGTACTTC. It specifies CASSVAGSDYEQYF.

Remarks on this clonotype: At one end, the junction sequence differs from germline, possibly due to a read error. The CDR3 nucleotides read TGTGCCAGAAGTGAACAGGGATTAAGGGCTGGCTACACCTTC. Its translation is CARSEQGLRAGYTF. This chain connects TRBV2 to TRBJ1-2; TRBD1 might be the D (6 bases). Germline V gene data show CDR1 as SNHLY and CDR2 as FYNNEI. This CDR3 contains 14 residues.

In its sample, this clonotype was seen a few times. The chain links TRBV19 to TRBJ2-1; 9 positions match TRBD1. The CDR3 covers 16 residues. Trimming at V came to 2 bases and at J to 4 bases, leaving 6 bases not matched to a gene. The germline gives CDR1 LNHDA, CDR2 SQIVND (reference sequence). The CDR3 sequence is CASSILRGTGYNEQFF. CDR3 nucleotide sequence: TGTGCCAGTAGTATACTCCGGGGGACAGGGTACAATGAGCAGTTCTTC.

This clonotype has a count of ten or more. In DNA form, the CDR3 reads TGTGCCAGCAGCCGAGGGGCAGGGCTCGGGGAAAAACTGTTTTTT. Protein: CASSRGAGLGEKLFF. The chain carries TRBV7-9 and TRBJ1-4, with D tentatively TRBD1 (5 bases). The V and J ends lost 5 bases and 8 bases respectively, with 18 bases between them. Germline values: CDR1 SEHNR, CDR2 FQNEAQ (reference sequence). This CDR3 is 15 amino acids long.

The chain is built from TRBV7-9 and TRBJ2-7, with TRBD1 identical over 10 bases. Germline assignment: CDR1 SEHNR and CDR2 FQNEAQ (reference sequence). J lost 2 bases, V lost 4 bases, and 5 bases had no gene match. This CDR3 is built from 15 residues. CDR3 loop: CASSSGQGRTYEQYF. The CDR3 DNA reads as TGTGCCAGCAGCTCGGGACAGGGGAGGACCTACGAGCAGTACTTC.

This clonotype has ten or more counts. The J gene is TRBJ2-3, the V gene TRBV3-1, with D possibly matching TRBD1 (6 bases). The CDR3 is 16 amino acids. Germline V CDR1 and CDR2: LGHDT, YNNKEL (reference sequence). V was shortened by 0 bases and J by 3 bases, with 13 bases between the two germline ends. The CDR3 protein is CASSQDLQGETDTQYF. The CDR3 DNA is TGTGCCAGCAGCCAAGATCTACAGGGTGAAACAGATACGCAGTATTTT.

The table lists this clonotype with many counts. V gene TRBV12-3 or TRBV12-4 combines with J gene TRBJ2-1; D may be TRBD1 (6 bases). V lost 6 bases to trimming and J lost 6 bases, with 9 bases between them. The CDR3 length is 12 residues. The CDR3 is CASRDRSNEQFF. The DNA for the CDR3 is TGTGCCAGCAGAGACAGGAGCAATGAGCAGTTCTTC.

This clonotype was counted a few times. A read error may account for a junction end that differs from germline. Here the CDR3 DNA reads TGTGCTAGTGGTTTGGGGGCAGGGCTTCGCTTC. As protein: CASGLGAGLRF. V usage is TRBV12-5 and J usage is TRBJ2-7, with a possible D match to TRBD1 (5 bases). The CDR3 length is 11 residues. Per the germline V gene, CDR1 is LGHNT and CDR2 is FRNRAP. Variable domain in full (rest from reference TRBV12-5 and TRBJ2-7): DARVTQTPRHKVTEMGQEVTMRCQPILGHNTVFWYRQTMMQGLELLAYFRNRAPLDDSGMPKDRFSAEMPDATLATLKIQPSEPRDSAVYFCASGLGAGLRFGPGTRLTVT.

Turning to this clonotype: One base away lies a much larger clone, so this may be a sequencing read error. The conserved closing phenylalanine or tryptophan is absent in this CDR3, likely reflecting a read error. The gene calls are TRBV5-1 and TRBJ2-2; D is perhaps TRBD2 (7 bases). V was trimmed by 6 bases and J by 1 base, leaving 13 bases between them. CDR3 length equals 15 residues. In germline, CDR1 is SGHRS, CDR2 YFSETQ. CDR3 sequence: CASTRGGMNTGELFC. In DNA form, the CDR3 reads TGCGCCAGCACCAGGGGAGGGATGAACACCGGGGAGCTGTTTTGT.

This chain links TRBV12-3 or TRBV12-4 with TRBJ1-5; D is perhaps TRBD1 (6 bases). V lost 3 bases and J 11 bases, leaving 11 bases between the germline ends. This CDR3 region has 12 residues. This CDR3 is CASSFGGPAQHF. The CDR3 bases are TGTGCCAGCAGTTTCGGGGGGCCAGCCCAGCATTTT.